The next 11 T cell receptor beta chains were all read from a single sample in a study of T cells in Graves' hyperthyroidism and ophthalmopathy. TCR beta CDR3 region amplification was performed from RNA transcripts. HTBI primers were used for first-round RT-PCR of the TCR CDR3. Each CDR3 protein is one row after TCRdb ran MiXCR on the multiplex PCR reads. The repertoire holds roughly 300,000 distinct CDR3 sequences, with approximately 15% as singletons. The sample consisted of blood. These receptors came from a woman in her twenties or thirties with Graves' hyperthyroidism.

This clonotype was seen ten or more times. This chain links TRBV20-1 with TRBJ2-4; D gene unclear. This CDR3 contains 14 residues. Germline values: CDR1 DFQATT, CDR2 SNEGSKA (reference sequence). V shed 6 bases and J shed 0 bases, with 12 bases lying between them. CDR3 in DNA: TGCAGTGCCGAAGAGAAGTTAGCCAAAAACATTCAGTACTTC. Protein sequence: CSAEEKLAKNIQYF.

The gene calls are TRBV20-1 and TRBJ2-7; 11 bases are a match to TRBD2. Germline values: CDR1 DFQATT, CDR2 SNEGSKA (reference sequence). J lost 4 bases, V lost 6 bases, and 11 bases had no gene match. CDR3 size: 15 residues. CDR3 DNA sequence: TGCAGTGCCACGCTAGCGGGAGGTATTATGTACGAGCAGTACTTC. The encoded protein is CSATLAGGIMYEQYF.

The J gene is TRBJ2-2, the V gene TRBV11-1, with D perhaps TRBD2 (6 bases). The germline CDR1 and CDR2 sequences are SGHAT and FQDESV (reference sequence). Trimming stripped 3 bases from V and 6 bases from J, with 14 bases between. The CDR3 has 15 residues. In DNA, the CDR3 is TGTGCCAGCAGCTTCGCCCCGGGGGAGGCCGGGGAGCTGTTTTTT. Its translation is CASSFAPGEAGELFF.

In regard to this clonotype: This may be a read error, as it is one base from a much larger clone. This chain uses TRBV20-1 with TRBJ2-7; TRBD2 might be the D (5 bases). Germline loops: CDR1 DFQATT, CDR2 SNEGSKA (reference sequence). The CDR3 has 14 amino acids. V dropped 3 bases and J dropped 7 bases, with 19 bases sitting between them. The CDR3: CSASGVSVSWEQYF. The CDR3 DNA follows: TGCAGTGCTAGTGGGGTTAGCGTGAGCTGGGAGCAGTACTTC.

This clonotype appeared many times. The V call is TRBV6-2 or TRBV6-3, the J call TRBJ2-1, with D maybe TRBD2 (6 bases). Germline CDR1 is MNHEY and CDR2 is SVGEGT. The length of the CDR3 is 13 residues. The germline V and J ends were trimmed by 8 bases and 6 bases, with 14 bases remaining between them. The CDR3 DNA follows: TGTGCCAGCGGGGCGGGACCTGTCAATGAGCAGTTCTTC. Translating gives CASGAGPVNEQFF.

The sample holds many counts of this clonotype. The chain has TRBV20-1 and TRBJ2-1; the D gene is possibly TRBD2 (6 bases). Germline values: CDR1 DFQATT, CDR2 SNEGSKA (reference sequence). V lost 3 bases to trimming and J lost 4 bases, with 16 bases between them. The CDR3 runs to 15 residues. The CDR3 loop reads CSARLSEGQYNEQFF. The CDR3 nucleotides read TGCAGTGCTAGGCTCTCGGAGGGTCAATACAATGAGCAGTTCTTC.

This clonotype was seen repeatedly, ten times or more. The V and J genes are TRBV20-1 and TRBJ2-3; D gene uncertain. This CDR3 is built from 14 residues. The germline V and J ends were trimmed by 7 bases and 4 bases, with 18 bases remaining between them. The germline CDR1 and CDR2 sequences are DFQATT and SNEGSKA (reference sequence). The CDR3 is CSEERNTLPDTQYF. DNA of the CDR3: TGCAGTGAAGAGAGAAACACTTTACCAGATACGCAGTATTTT.

This clonotype was counted at least ten times. This chain joins TRBV2 and TRBJ2-2; D is unclear. Trimming took 6 bases from V and 0 from J, leaving 14 bases between them. The CDR3 loop spans 16 amino acids. From germline, CDR1 is SNHLY and CDR2 FYNNEI. For the CDR3, the DNA is TGTGCCAGCAGCCCCCCTAGGTTGCCGAACACCGGGGAGCTGTTTTTT. Protein: CASSPPRLPNTGELFF.

The chain uses TRBV6-1 and TRBJ1-2; 7 bases line up with TRBD1. J was trimmed by 7 bases and V by 6 bases; bases with no gene match: 11. CDR3 size: 14 residues. Germline CDR1 and CDR2: MNHNS and SASEGT. CDR3 protein: CASRKTGWSVGYTF. The CDR3 coding sequence is TGTGCCAGCAGAAAGACAGGGTGGTCAGTTGGCTACACCTTC.

This clonotype was seen ten or more times. This chain joins TRBV27 and TRBJ1-5; possible D gene TRBD1, 5 bases. This CDR3 is 14 amino acids long. CDR1 MNHEY and CDR2 SMNVEV come from the germline V gene (reference sequence). The V gene lost 4 bases and the J gene lost 4 bases, with 11 bases spanning the gap. For the CDR3, the DNA is TGTGCCAGCAGTTCCTGGGACTCTAATCAGCCCCAGCATTTT. Its protein product is CASSSWDSNQPQHF.

The V and J genes are TRBV30 and TRBJ1-2; the D is unclear. Trimming took 8 bases from V and 7 from J, leaving 17 bases between them. Looked up from germline, CDR1 is GTSNPN and CDR2 is SVGIG (reference sequence). The CDR3 extends over 12 amino acids. The CDR3 is CAQTSSAFGYTF. DNA for the CDR3: TGTGCCCAAACCTCTAGTGCATTTGGCTACACCTTC.